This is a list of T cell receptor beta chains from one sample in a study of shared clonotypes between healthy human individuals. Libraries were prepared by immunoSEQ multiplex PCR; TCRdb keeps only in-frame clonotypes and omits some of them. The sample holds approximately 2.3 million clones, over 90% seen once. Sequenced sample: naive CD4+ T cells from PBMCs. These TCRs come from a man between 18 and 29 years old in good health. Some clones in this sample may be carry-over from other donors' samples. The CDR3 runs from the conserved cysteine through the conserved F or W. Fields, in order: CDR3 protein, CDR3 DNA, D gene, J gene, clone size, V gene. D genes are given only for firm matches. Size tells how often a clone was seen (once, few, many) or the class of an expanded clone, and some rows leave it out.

cdr3_aa: CASSLWEAYGYTF; cdr3_nt: TGCGCCAGCAGCTTGTGGGAGGCGTATGGCTACACCTTC; d_call: -; j_call: TRBJ1-2; clone_size: -; v_call: TRBV5-1
cdr3_aa: CASSLRFDDTQYF; cdr3_nt: TGTGCCAGCAGTTTAAGGTTCGACGATACGCAGTATTTT; d_call: -; j_call: TRBJ2-3; clone_size: once; v_call: TRBV28
cdr3_aa: CASSISSTGGVYGYTF; cdr3_nt: TGTGCCAGTAGTATCAGCTCAACTGGCGGGGTCTATGGCTACACCTTC; d_call: -; j_call: TRBJ1-2; clone_size: -; v_call: TRBV19
cdr3_aa: CASSWTGGDQPQHF; cdr3_nt: TGCGCCAGCAGCTGGACAGGGGGCGATCAGCCCCAGCATTTT; d_call: TRBD1; j_call: TRBJ1-5; clone_size: -; v_call: TRBV5-1
cdr3_aa: CASSRRTSGSISGETQYF; cdr3_nt: TGTGCCAGCAGTCGCAGGACTAGCGGGAGCATTTCCGGAGAGACCCAGTACTTC; d_call: TRBD2; j_call: TRBJ2-5; clone_size: -; v_call: TRBV28
cdr3_aa: CASSQAGGLWEQYF; cdr3_nt: TGTGCCAGCTCACAAGCGGGAGGCCTTTGGGAGCAGTACTTC; d_call: TRBD2; j_call: TRBJ2-7; clone_size: -; v_call: TRBV18
cdr3_aa: CASSGGQGTYEQYF; cdr3_nt: TGTGCCAGTAGCGGGGGACAGGGGACCTACGAGCAGTACTTC; d_call: TRBD1; j_call: TRBJ2-7; clone_size: -; v_call: TRBV19
cdr3_aa: CAVLRVGPRSGNTIYF; cdr3_nt: TGTGCCGTGCTCAGGGTGGGCCCACGCTCTGGAAACACCATATATTTT; d_call: -; j_call: TRBJ1-3; clone_size: -; v_call: TRBV10-3
cdr3_aa: CASSVSLAGGYTF; cdr3_nt: TGTGCCAGCAGCGTTTCCCTGGCGGGTGGCTACACCTTC; d_call: -; j_call: TRBJ1-2; clone_size: -; v_call: TRBV9
cdr3_aa: CASSLLGRGTEAFF; cdr3_nt: TGTGCCAGCAGCTTATTAGGGAGGGGAACTGAAGCTTTCTTT; d_call: -; j_call: TRBJ1-1; clone_size: -; v_call: TRBV7-2
cdr3_aa: CASSQEWREPYEQYF; cdr3_nt: TGCGCCAGCAGCCAAGAGTGGAGGGAGCCCTACGAGCAGTACTTC; d_call: -; j_call: TRBJ2-7; clone_size: -; v_call: TRBV4-1
cdr3_aa: CASSLTPPTLTSYEQYF; cdr3_nt: TGTGCCAGCAGTTTAACCCCGCCAACTCTAACCTCCTACGAGCAGTACTTC; d_call: -; j_call: TRBJ2-7; clone_size: -; v_call: TRBV27
cdr3_aa: CASSLYGNLYSYEQYF; cdr3_nt: TGTGCCAGCAGCTTGTATGGAAACCTGTACTCCTACGAGCAGTACTTC; d_call: -; j_call: TRBJ2-7; clone_size: -; v_call: TRBV5-4
cdr3_aa: CASRPGLAAYEQYF; cdr3_nt: TGTGCCAGCAGGCCGGGACTAGCGGCCTACGAGCAGTACTTC; d_call: TRBD2; j_call: TRBJ2-7; clone_size: -; v_call: TRBV27
cdr3_aa: CASRNRDWSRYGYTF; cdr3_nt: TGTGCCAGCCGAAACCGGGACTGGAGCCGTTACGGCTACACCTTC; d_call: -; j_call: TRBJ1-2; clone_size: -; v_call: TRBV6-1
cdr3_aa: CASRPGGGEETQYF; cdr3_nt: TGTGCCAGCAGACCGGGGGGTGGAGAAGAGACCCAGTACTTC; d_call: TRBD2; j_call: TRBJ2-5; clone_size: -; v_call: TRBV28
cdr3_aa: CASSVVPSAYEQYF; cdr3_nt: TGTGCCAGCAGCGTAGTCCCTAGCGCCTACGAGCAGTACTTC; d_call: -; j_call: TRBJ2-7; clone_size: -; v_call: TRBV9
cdr3_aa: CASSPYVGGQVGTEAFF; cdr3_nt: TGTGCCAGCTCACCTTATGTGGGGGGCCAGGTGGGCACTGAAGCTTTCTTT; d_call: -; j_call: TRBJ1-1; clone_size: -; v_call: TRBV18